This T cell receptor beta chain derives from a study of graft-versus-host responses after intestinal transplantation. Points from the study as a whole: Early post-transplant falls in HvG clones accompanied the peak levels of circulating GvH clones.

Trimming cost V 1 base and J 0 bases; bases outside gene matches: 3. There are 16 residues in the CDR3. Germline assignment: CDR1 MGHRA and CDR2 YSYEKL. Measured with immunoSEQ multiplex PCR; TCRdb has only the in-frame clones, and not every one. In the table there are about 39,000 clones, 90% to 95% of which are singletons. About this clone itself: Its antigen remains unknown.

This clonotype was obtained from a human donor who was the organ donor for an intestinal transplant. The sequenced sample was unstimulated CD8+ T cells sorted from spleen or lymph node cells, obtained before transplant. V usage is TRBV4-1 and J usage is TRBJ1-1; 9 bases map to TRBD1. CDR3: CASSQVTGGMNTEAFF. CDR3 coding DNA: TGCGCCAGCAGCCAAGTCACAGGGGGCATGAACACTGAAGCTTTCTTT.